The 10 T cell receptor beta chains in this list originate from one sample, sequenced in a study of T cell clonality in common variable immunodeficiency. TCRdb's table, derived via immunoSEQ multiplex PCR, lists solely in-frame clones and lacks some. Observed in the sample are 52,000 or so clones, none of them singletons. Source material: peripheral blood mononuclear cells. These receptors all come from a person between 18 and 75 years old in good health.

This clone was observed many times. The read gets to within 3 residues of the CDR3 end, and the germline J gene fills in the rest. The gene calls are TRBV18 and TRBJ1-2, with 7 bases lining up with TRBD1. The CDR3 has 14 residues. The germline gives CDR1 KGHSH, CDR2 LQKENI. The CDR3 bases that were read are TGTGCCAGCTCAGAAGTAGGGACAGTATCCGGC. The encoded protein is CASSEVGTVSG. The whole CDR3 reads CASSEVGTVSGYTF.

This clone was counted many times. The read halts 3 residues ahead of the CDR3 end, with the missing end drawn from the germline J gene. The chain combines TRBV7-2 with TRBJ2-1; 9 bases match TRBD2. V trimming: 5 bases; J trimming: 7 bases; junction bases outside the gene matches: 6. CDR1 is SGHTA, CDR2 FQGNSA, per germline. This CDR3 contains 14 residues. The CDR3: CASSGTSKLNEQFF. Partial CDR3 DNA: TGTGCCAGCAGCGGGACTAGCAAGCTGAATGAG.

This clone showed up many times. The CDR3 goes on 3 residues after the read ends, and that part is filled in from the germline J gene. This chain joins TRBV19 and TRBJ2-3; no clear D gene. Germline-derived CDR1 and CDR2 are LNHDA and SQIVND (reference sequence). The CDR3 spans 13 residues. The V and J ends lost 3 bases and 3 bases respectively, with 7 bases between them. This chain's CDR3 is CASSIRTTDTQYF. The covered CDR3 bases are TGTGCCAGTAGTATCCGAACAACAGATACG.

Notes on this clone: One junction end disagrees with the germline gene, perhaps due to a read error. The read is 3 residues too short to cover the CDR3 end, so that end is filled in from the germline J gene. The chain combines TRBV30 with TRBJ1-2; unclear D gene. Germline CDR1 GTSNPN, CDR2 SVGIG (reference sequence). The CDR3 totals 11 residues. The CDR3 loop is CAWSARYDYTF. The covered CDR3 bases are TGTGCCTGGAGTGCTCGGTATGAC.

This clone occurred many times. From the germline J gene comes the end of the CDR3, since the read stops 3 residues before it. The rearrangement joins TRBV6-1 to TRBJ2-5, with TRBD2 as a possible D gene (5 bases). V was trimmed by 2 bases and J by 5 bases, leaving 15 bases between them. CDR1 and CDR2 (germline): MNHNS, SASEGT. The CDR3 spans 15 residues. CDR3 sequence: CASSERRTAEETQYF. CDR3 DNA (partial): TGTGCCAGCAGTGAACGGCGGACTGCGGAGGAGACC.

This clone was found many times. The CDR3 is cut off 3 residues early in the read; its end comes from the germline J gene. This chain links TRBV6-2 or TRBV6-3 with TRBJ1-5; a weak D match, TRBD1 (5 bases). Germline V gene lookup returns CDR1 MNHEY and CDR2 SVGEGT. The CDR3 is made up of 13 amino acids. V lost 9 bases and J lost 3, with 12 bases in between. The CDR3 is CASGRVNNQPQHF. The part of the CDR3 DNA that was read is TGTGCCAGTGGCAGGGTTAACAATCAGCCC.

At least ten counts were recorded for this clone. This CDR3 is CASSWDRGGEQYF. The CDR3 DNA, read in part, is TGTGCCAGCAGTTGGGACAGGGGAGGCGAG. The chain recombines TRBV12-3 or TRBV12-4 with TRBJ2-7, with 10 bases matching TRBD1. The CDR3 end falls 3 residues outside the read, so it is completed with the germline J gene. V lost 4 bases to trimming and J lost 6 bases; unmatched junction nucleotides: 3. CDR3 length equals 13 residues.

The sample holds many counts of this clone. The CDR3 is cut off 3 residues early in the read; its end comes from the germline J gene. This rearrangement joins TRBV4-1 to TRBJ1-1; D ambiguous. CDR3 size: 15 residues. Germline CDR1 MGHRA, CDR2 YSYEKL. V lost 1 base and J 0 bases, leaving 9 bases between the germline ends. Incomplete CDR3 DNA: TGCGCCAGCAGCCAAGCTCCACACATGAACACTGAA. This sequence encodes CASSQAPHMNTE. Given in full, the CDR3 is CASSQAPHMNTEAFF.

This clone occurred many times. The CDR3 extends 3 residues past the end of the read, so its final part is completed from the germline J gene. The chain combines TRBV7-9 with TRBJ1-3; D not certain. Trimming left V 3 bases short and J 3 bases short, with 12 bases between. This CDR3 comprises 15 residues. Germline CDR1 is SEHNR and CDR2 is FQNEAQ (reference sequence). CDR3 region: CASSFSSSLGNTIYF. The sequenced CDR3 bases are TGTGCCAGCAGCTTCAGTAGCAGCCTTGGAAACACC.

This clone was picked up many times. The CDR3 end lies 3 residues beyond the end of the read and is filled in from the germline J gene. V and J are TRBV5-1 and TRBJ2-3, with D unclear. Germline V gene data show CDR1 as SGHRS and CDR2 as YFSETQ. Between the trimmed V and J ends, which lost 4 bases and 6 bases, there was a span of 15 bases. The CDR3 is 14 residues long. Incomplete CDR3 DNA: TGCGCCAGCAGCCTAGGTAGCTTACTGGATACG. It encodes CASSLGSLLDT. The complete CDR3 sequence is CASSLGSLLDTQYF. The whole variable domain, remainder taken from reference TRBV5-1 and TRBJ2-3, is KAGVTQTPRYLIKTRGQQVTLSCSPISGHRSVSWYQQTPGQGLQFLFEYFSETQRNKGNFPGRFSGRQFSNSRSEMNVSTLELGDSALYLCASSLGSLLDTQYFGPGTRLTVL.